This TCR beta chain appears in the sequencing data of a study of blood T cell repertoires in COVID-19. Study-wide background: COVID-19 samples collected from the United States, Italy and Spain covered acute and convalescent phases. Nucleic acid was either cDNA or gDNA, and it came from T cells, B-cell-depleted T cells, or PBMCs.

Donors were grouped by their self-reported clinical history. The study counted Cohort 3 donors as recovered given two negative PCRs, clearance, or symptom resolution. Generated by immunoSEQ multiplex PCR, the TCRdb table keeps only in-frame clones and is missing some. The sample has hundreds of thousands of clones; roughly nine tenths are singletons. The V gene end was trimmed by 3 bases and the J gene end by 6 bases; junction bases not matched to a gene: 14. There are 18 residues in the CDR3. Germline V gene data show CDR1 as LGHDT and CDR2 as YNNKEL (reference sequence). Material: PBMCs or T cells enriched from blood (not recorded which). The chain employs TRBV3-1 (or the pseudogene TRBV3-2) and TRBJ2-3, with 11 bases fitting TRBD2. The clonotype was recovered from a man in his sixties who had recovered from COVID-19. The CDR3 reads CASSQLAGGLWAVDTQYF. The CDR3 DNA is TGTGCCAGCAGCCAGCTAGCGGGGGGTCTCTGGGCCGTTGATACGCAGTATTTT.